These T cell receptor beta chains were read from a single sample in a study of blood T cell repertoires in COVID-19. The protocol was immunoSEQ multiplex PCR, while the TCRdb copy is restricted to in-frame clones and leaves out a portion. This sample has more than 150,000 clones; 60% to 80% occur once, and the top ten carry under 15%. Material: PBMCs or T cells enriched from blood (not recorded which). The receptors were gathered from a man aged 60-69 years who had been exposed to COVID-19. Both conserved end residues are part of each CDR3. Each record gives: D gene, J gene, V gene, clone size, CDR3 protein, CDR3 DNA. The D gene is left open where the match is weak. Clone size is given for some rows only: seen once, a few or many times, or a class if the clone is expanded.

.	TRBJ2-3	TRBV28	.	CATGGVVLPDTQYF	TGTGCCACCGGCGGGGTGGTGCTCCCAGATACGCAGTATTTT
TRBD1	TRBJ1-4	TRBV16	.	CASRRDRGNEKLFF	TGTGCCAGCAGACGCGACAGGGGAAATGAAAAACTGTTTTTT
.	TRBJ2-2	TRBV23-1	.	CASIYNCAARLRDTGELFF	TGCGCCAGCATTTACAACTGCGCGGCCCGGCTCAGAGACACCGGGGAGCTGTTTTTT
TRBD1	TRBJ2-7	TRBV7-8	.	CASRRDRKSSYEQYF	TGTGCCAGCAGAAGGGACAGGAAAAGCTCCTACGAGCAGTACTTC
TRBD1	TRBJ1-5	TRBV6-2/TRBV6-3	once	CASSPTDRDRGRTRGQPQHF	TGTGCCAGCAGCCCTACCGACCGGGACAGGGGCCGTACCAGGGGTCAGCCCCAGCATTTT
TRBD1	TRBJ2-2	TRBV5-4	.	CASSPRQGTVGELFF	TGTGCCAGCAGCCCCCGACAGGGAACGGTTGGGGAGCTGTTTTTT
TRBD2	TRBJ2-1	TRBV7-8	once	CASSPGLAGVSEQFF	TGTGCCAGCAGCCCGGGACTAGCGGGAGTCTCAGAGCAGTTCTTC
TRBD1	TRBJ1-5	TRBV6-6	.	CASSFRTGRNQPQHF	TGTGCCAGCAGTTTCCGGACAGGGCGGAATCAGCCCCAGCATTTT
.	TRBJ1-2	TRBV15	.	CATSRDWATNYGYTF	TGTGCCACCAGCAGAGATTGGGCGACTAACTATGGCTACACCTTC
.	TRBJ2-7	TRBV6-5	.	CASSLGGSRPYEQYF	TGTGCCAGCAGCCTAGGTGGGTCGCGACCCTACGAGCAGTACTTC
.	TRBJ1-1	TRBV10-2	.	CASSEPSGGVNTEAFF	TGCGCCAGCAGTGAGCCGTCCGGCGGGGTAAACACTGAAGCTTTCTTT
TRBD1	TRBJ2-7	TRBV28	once	CASSLTWDRVPHPDYEQYF	TGTGCCAGCAGTTTGACATGGGACAGGGTACCCCACCCCGACTACGAGCAGTACTTC
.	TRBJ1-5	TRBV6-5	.	CASKINRQPQHF	TGTGCCAGCAAGATTAACAGGCAGCCCCAGCATTTT
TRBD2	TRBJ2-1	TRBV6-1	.	CASSEASGRAYNEQFF	TGTGCCAGCAGTGAAGCTAGCGGGAGGGCCTACAATGAGCAGTTCTTC
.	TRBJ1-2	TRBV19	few	CASTDPTGFYGYTF	TGTGCCAGTACCGATCCGACAGGTTTCTATGGCTACACCTTC
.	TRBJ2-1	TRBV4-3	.	CASSQAQGYRRLDNSRERFF	TGCGCCAGCAGCCAAGCCCAGGGGTATAGAAGGCTGGACAACTCAAGGGAACGATTCTTC
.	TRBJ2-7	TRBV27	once	CASSLSPEGDYEQYF	TGTGCCAGCAGTTTATCTCCAGAGGGCGACTACGAGCAGTACTTC
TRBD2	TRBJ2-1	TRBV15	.	CATSHGLAGEEEQFF	TGTGCCACCAGCCACGGACTAGCGGGGGAGGAAGAGCAGTTCTTC
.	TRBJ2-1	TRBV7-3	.	CASSLIGQGYNEQFF	TGTGCCAGCAGCTTAATTGGGCAGGGGTACAATGAGCAGTTCTTC
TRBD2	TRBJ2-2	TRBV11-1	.	CASSVTSGSGSGELFF	TGTGCCAGCAGCGTGACTAGCGGGAGCGGCTCCGGGGAGCTGTTTTTT
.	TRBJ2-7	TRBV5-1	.	CASSPSRTLLEQYF	TGCGCCAGCAGCCCGAGCCGAACTCTACTCGAGCAGTACTTC
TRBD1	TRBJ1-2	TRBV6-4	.	CASSGQGDYGYTF	TGTGCCAGCAGTGGACAGGGGGACTATGGCTACACCTTC
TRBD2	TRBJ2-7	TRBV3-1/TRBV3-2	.	CASSQESSGSKGEQYF	TGTGCCAGCAGCCAAGAGTCTAGCGGGAGCAAGGGGGAGCAGTACTTC
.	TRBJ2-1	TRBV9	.	CASSVGGSGNEQFF	TGTGCCAGCAGCGTAGGAGGGTCCGGCAATGAGCAGTTCTTC
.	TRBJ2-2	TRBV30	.	CAFLSLNTGELFF	TGTGCCTTCCTCTCACTCAACACCGGGGAGCTGTTTTTT
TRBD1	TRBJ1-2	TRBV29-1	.	CSVWDSYYGYTF	TGCAGCGTATGGGACAGTTACTATGGCTACACCTTC
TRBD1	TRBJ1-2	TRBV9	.	CASSSGGQFNYGYTF	TGTGCCAGCAGCTCTGGGGGACAGTTTAACTATGGCTACACCTTC
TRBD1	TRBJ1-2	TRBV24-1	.	CATSDGTGVGYTF	TGTGCCACCAGTGATGGGACAGGGGTTGGCTACACCTTC
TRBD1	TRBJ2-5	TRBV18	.	CASSRGQSQETQYF	TGTGCCAGCTCACGGGGACAGAGCCAAGAGACCCAGTACTTC
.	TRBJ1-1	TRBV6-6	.	CASSYLAGVEAFF	TGTGCCAGCAGTTACTTGGCGGGGGTTGAAGCTTTCTTT
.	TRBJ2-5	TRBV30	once	CAWTREETQYF	TGTGCCTGGACCCGTGAAGAGACCCAGTACTTC
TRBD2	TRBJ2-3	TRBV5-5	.	CASSLGVAGADTQYF	TGTGCCAGCAGCTTGGGAGTAGCGGGCGCAGATACGCAGTATTTT
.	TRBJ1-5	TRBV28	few	CASSFAASNQPQHF	TGTGCCAGCAGTTTCGCGGCAAGCAATCAGCCCCAGCATTTT
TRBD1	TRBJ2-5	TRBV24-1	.	CATSDPGQDPVAQHF	TGTGCCACCAGTGATCCGGGACAGGACCCGGTGGCCCAACACTTC
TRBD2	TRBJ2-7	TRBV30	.	CALGLASSYEQYF	TGTGCCTTGGGACTAGCGAGCTCCTACGAGCAGTACTTC
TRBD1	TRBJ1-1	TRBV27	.	CASSPAWGTGGWTEAFF	TGTGCCAGCAGTCCGGCCTGGGGGACAGGGGGCTGGACTGAAGCTTTCTTT
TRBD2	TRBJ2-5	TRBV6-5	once	CASRTGTMQETQYF	TGTGCCAGCAGGACCGGGACTATGCAAGAGACCCAGTACTTC
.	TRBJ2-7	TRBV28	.	CASSSPGTRDF	TGTGCCAGCAGCTCCCCCGGGACTCGCGACTTC
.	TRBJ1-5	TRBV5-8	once	CASGETGQRDQPQHF	TGTGCCAGCGGTGAAACCGGGCAGCGGGATCAGCCCCAGCATTTT
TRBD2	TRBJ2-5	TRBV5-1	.	CASSYGTSGIGETQYF	TGCGCCAGCAGCTACGGGACTAGCGGGATCGGGGAGACCCAGTACTTC
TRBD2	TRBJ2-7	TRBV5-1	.	CASSLLGTSGRSFYEQYF	TGCGCCAGCAGCTTGTTAGGGACTAGCGGGAGATCCTTCTACGAGCAGTACTTC
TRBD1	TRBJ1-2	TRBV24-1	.	CATQGQGYGYTF	TGTGCCACCCAGGGACAGGGCTATGGCTACACCTTC
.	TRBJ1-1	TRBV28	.	CASSLTVRMNTEAFF	TGTGCCAGCAGTTTGACAGTGCGAATGAACACTGAAGCTTTCTTT
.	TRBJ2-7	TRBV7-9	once	CASSLVLQVPLGFEQYF	TGTGCCAGCAGCTTGGTACTCCAGGTGCCCTTGGGCTTCGAGCAGTACTTC
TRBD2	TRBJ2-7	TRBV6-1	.	CASSEISPAFGLAVYEQYF	TGTGCCAGCAGTGAAATCTCCCCCGCCTTCGGACTAGCGGTCTACGAGCAGTACTTC
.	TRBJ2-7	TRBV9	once	CASSPGVDRTYEQYF	TGTGCCAGCAGCCCAGGGGTCGACAGGACCTACGAGCAGTACTTC
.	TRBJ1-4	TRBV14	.	CASSQTRTAGGRELFF	TGTGCCAGCAGCCAAACCCGAACGGCTGGAGGAAGGGAACTGTTTTTT
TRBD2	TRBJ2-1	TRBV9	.	CASSFAGGSSYNEQFF	TGTGCCAGCTCATTCGCAGGCGGGAGCTCCTACAATGAGCAGTTCTTC
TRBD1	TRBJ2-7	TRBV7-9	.	CASSLGGTGGISYEQYF	TGTGCCAGCAGCTTAGGAGGGACAGGGGGGATCAGCTACGAGCAGTACTTC
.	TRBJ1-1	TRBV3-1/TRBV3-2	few	CASSQDFRRNGEAFF	TGTGCCAGCAGCCAAGATTTTCGCCGGAACGGGGAAGCTTTCTTT
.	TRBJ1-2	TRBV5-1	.	CASSPATGSFNYGYTF	TGCGCCAGCAGCCCGGCTACAGGTTCTTTTAACTATGGCTACACCTTC
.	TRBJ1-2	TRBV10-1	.	CASSEAQDYGYTF	TGCGCCAGCAGTGAAGCACAGGACTATGGCTACACCTTC
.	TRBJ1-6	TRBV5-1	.	CATKPGTPNNSPLHF	TGCGCCACCAAGCCCGGGACACCGAATAATTCACCCCTCCACTTT